These 18 T cell receptor beta chains share one sample of origin, sequenced in a study of T cell responses to AZD1222 COVID-19 vaccine. Generated by immunoSEQ multiplex PCR, the TCRdb table keeps only in-frame clones and is missing some. The sample yields 200,000 or so clones, 85% to 95% seen once. Here the sequenced sample was peripheral blood, taken 28 days after the second AZD1222 dose. These receptors were obtained from an adult who received the AZD1222 COVID-19 vaccine.

The chain combines TRBV2 with TRBJ1-3, with D hard to call. The CDR3 runs 12 residues. Trimming left V 6 bases short and J 1 base short, with 4 bases between. CDR1 and CDR2 from the germline V gene are SNHLY and FYNNEI. The CDR3, as DNA: TGTGCCAGCAGGGGGTCTGGAAACACCATATATTTT. It codes for CASRGSGNTIYF.

The V gene is TRBV7-2, the J gene TRBJ1-2; the D is unclear. Trimming pared 1 base from V and 8 bases from J, leaving 17 bases between. The CDR3 spans 15 residues. The V gene's germline CDR1 is SGHTA and CDR2 FQGNSA. The CDR3 nucleotides are TGTGCCAGCAGCTTAGTTCTTTGGGGAGAACGGGGCTACACCTTC. Amino acid sequence: CASSLVLWGERGYTF.

The chain is built from TRBV10-3 and TRBJ1-2; tentative D call: TRBD1 (6 bases). Germline values: CDR1 ENHRY, CDR2 SYGVKD. Trimming cost V 4 bases and J 5 bases, with 11 bases left between them. The CDR3 runs 13 residues. The CDR3 region is CAISAGQPYGYTF. CDR3 DNA sequence: TGTGCCATCAGTGCAGGACAGCCATATGGCTACACCTTC.

The chain combines TRBV19 with TRBJ2-1, with TRBD1 matching 8 bases. CDR1 and CDR2 (germline): LNHDA, SQIVND (reference sequence). The CDR3 runs 16 residues. V was pared by 5 bases and J by 9 bases, with 15 bases of the junction left unmatched. The CDR3: CASSRNGQGLPSEQFF. CDR3 nucleotide sequence: TGTGCCAGTAGTCGAAACGGACAGGGCCTACCGTCTGAGCAGTTCTTC.

The V gene is TRBV4-1, the J gene TRBJ1-6; 7 nucleotides agree with TRBD1. V lost 9 bases and J lost 9; bases outside the gene matches: 5. CDR3 length: 12 residues. CDR1 and CDR2 from the germline V gene are MGHRA and YSYEKL. The DNA for the CDR3 is TGCGCCAGTCAGGGGGTTGGTTCACCCCTCCACTTT. It is translated as CASQGVGSPLHF.

This chain's CDR3 is CASSVASGGYTGELFF. The CDR3 DNA reads as TGTGCCAGCAGCGTAGCTAGCGGGGGGTACACCGGGGAGCTGTTTTTT. The chain combines TRBV9 with TRBJ2-2; 11 positions match TRBD2. V lost 0 bases, J lost 3 bases, and 1 base stayed unmatched. CDR1 and CDR2 from the germline V gene are SGDLS and YYNGEE. The CDR3 length is 16 residues.

The J gene is TRBJ1-2, the V gene TRBV11-2; no firm D call. The germline gives CDR1 SGHAT, CDR2 FQNNGV. V lost 4 bases, J lost 10 bases, and 16 bases lay in between. The CDR3 spans 13 residues. As DNA, the CDR3 is TGTGCCAGCAGCTATTCCTCCTCAGTCGACTACACCTTC. This codes for CASSYSSSVDYTF. Based on the CDR3 plus reference TRBV11-2 and TRBJ1-2, the full variable domain is EAGVAQSPRYKIIEKRQSVAFWCNPISGHATLYWYQQILGQGPKLLIQFQNNGVVDDSQLPKDRFSAERLKGVDSTLKIQPAKLEDSAVYLCASSYSSSVDYTFGSGTRLTVV.

V is TRBV11-2 and J is TRBJ1-2; possible D gene TRBD1, 5 bases. This CDR3 region has 14 residues. CDR1 SGHAT and CDR2 FQNNGV come from the germline V gene. The V end was cut by 5 bases, the J end by 5 bases, with 15 bases between. CDR3 residues: CASSPDSGWYGYTF. DNA of the CDR3: TGTGCCAGCAGCCCCGACAGTGGTTGGTATGGCTACACCTTC.

The rearrangement joins TRBV7-2 to TRBJ2-5, with 10 bases fitting TRBD1. CDR1 and CDR2 (germline): SGHTA, FQGNSA. The length of the CDR3 is 16 residues. J gave up 13 bases and V 5 bases, and 19 bases lay outside the gene matches. CDR3 in amino acids: CASSRRVGPGQGPGYF. CDR3 in DNA: TGTGCCAGCAGCCGCCGGGTGGGACCGGGACAGGGGCCTGGGTACTTC. The full variable domain, rest sourced from reference TRBV7-2 and TRBJ2-5, is GAGVSQSPSNKVTEKGKDVELRCDPISGHTALYWYRQSLGQGLEFLIYFQGNSAPDKSGLPSDRFSAERTGGSVSTLTIQRTQQEDSAVYLCASSRRVGPGQGPGYFGPGTRLLVL.

The chain links TRBV5-6 to TRBJ1-2; D gene uncertain. The CDR3 has 15 residues. V was cut by 0 bases and J by 8 bases, with 17 bases left in between. From germline, CDR1 is SGHDT and CDR2 YYEEEE. Written as DNA, the CDR3 is TGTGCCAGCAGCTTGGCCTTCCCCCTAGGGCCAGGCTACACCTTC. The encoded protein is CASSLAFPLGPGYTF.

The gene calls are TRBV3-1 (or the pseudogene TRBV3-2) and TRBJ2-1; the D is unclear. The CDR3 contains 12 residues. The V end lost 3 bases, the J end lost 10 bases, and 10 bases lay between the germline ends. CDR1 LGHDT and CDR2 YNNKEL come from the germline V gene (reference sequence). CDR3 amino acids: CASSQPPSEQFF. Here the CDR3 DNA reads TGTGCCAGCAGCCAGCCCCCGTCCGAGCAGTTCTTC.

As concerns this clone: This sample includes further DNA sequences coding for the same CDR3. The CDR3 DNA reads as TGTGCCAGCAGAGTGAACACTGAAGCTTTCTTT. This encodes CASRVNTEAFF. The chain employs TRBV28 and TRBJ1-1; D gene uncertain. Trimming cost V 6 bases and J 0 bases, with 2 bases left between them. Germline CDR1 is MDHEN and CDR2 is SYDVKM. The CDR3 runs 11 residues. Full variable domain (rest looked up from reference TRBV28 and TRBJ1-1): DVKVTQSSRYLVKRTGEKVFLECVQDMDHENMFWYRQDPGLGLRLIYFSYDVKMKEKGDIPEGYSVSREKKERFSLILESASTNQTSMYLCASRVNTEAFFGQGTRLTVV.

The chain has TRBV12-3 or TRBV12-4 and TRBJ1-2; D gene uncertain. Trimming removed 5 bases from V and 7 bases from J, with 14 bases in between. The CDR3 has 13 amino acids. The CDR3 loop reads CASSPAQSGGYTF. The DNA for the CDR3 is TGTGCCAGCAGTCCCGCCCAGTCTGGTGGCTACACCTTC.

The V and J genes are TRBV5-1 and TRBJ1-1, with a weak D call TRBD1 (6 bases). CDR3 length equals 16 residues. Germline values: CDR1 SGHRS, CDR2 YFSETQ. Trimming took off 1 base at V and 1 base at J, with 14 bases between the two ends. The CDR3: CASSLSGGPTNTEAFF. Here the CDR3 DNA reads TGCGCCAGCAGCTTGTCGGGGGGGCCCACGAACACTGAAGCTTTCTTT.

Here the CDR3 DNA reads TGTGCCAGCAGCTTAGCCGGGACGCTGATTAGGGCACCCCTCCACTTT. This gives the protein CASSLAGTLIRAPLHF. The rearrangement uses TRBV7-8 and TRBJ1-6; the D gene is possibly TRBD1 (5 bases). The V end lost 0 bases, the J end lost 11 bases, and 17 bases lay between the germline ends. CDR3 size: 16 residues. Germline V CDR1 and CDR2: SGHVS, FQNEAQ.

This chain connects TRBV5-4 to TRBJ2-1; D is uncertain. The germline gives CDR1 SGHNT, CDR2 YYREEE (reference sequence). The V and J ends lost 2 bases and 2 bases respectively, with 11 bases between them. CDR3 size: 15 residues. CDR3 in DNA: TGTGCCAGCAGCTTAGACCTTAACACCTACAATGAGCAGTTCTTC. Translated: CASSLDLNTYNEQFF.

V is TRBV7-2 and J is TRBJ1-5, with D perhaps TRBD1 (6 bases). Deletions cut 2 bases from V and 7 bases from J, with 9 bases between. The CDR3 length is 13 residues. Germline values: CDR1 SGHTA, CDR2 FQGNSA. This chain's CDR3 is CASSLQGYQPQHF. CDR3 sequence (DNA): TGTGCCAGCAGCTTACAGGGGTACCAGCCCCAGCATTTT.

CDR3 nucleotides: TGTGCCAGCAGCTTAATCGCGGGGGGCTTCCCCAGCGGAAAACTGTTTTTT. Amino acid sequence: CASSLIAGGFPSGKLFF. This sequence joins TRBV5-4 and TRBJ1-4, with D possibly being TRBD1 (6 bases). The V and J ends lost 2 bases and 10 bases respectively, with 24 bases between them. This CDR3 is 17 amino acids long. The germline V gene has CDR1 SGHNT and CDR2 YYREEE (reference sequence).